This TCR beta chain is from a study of cytomegalovirus exposure and HLA in healthy donors. Study-level findings and limits: The study labeled 150 to 200 TCR beta chains cytomegalovirus-associated. Later examination showed HLA-associated TCR beta chains had greater clonal expansion than equally common others. V- and J-gene trimming of TCR beta was linked (in a later analysis) to a missense DCLRE1C variant. Sequence variants that were highly shared formed a cluster that was likely a sequencing artifact.

Primers included in the PCR were 60 Vbeta and 13 Jbeta primers. Profiling relied on immunoSEQ multiplex PCR, and the TCRdb table lists in-frame clones only, not all of them. The sample records 150,000 to 200,000 clones, just under 80% being singletons. On this clone: Its antigen is unidentified.

Input material: PBMCs. The TCR comes from a man aged 18-30 years in good health and CMV-seropositive.

DNA for the CDR3: TGTGCCAGCAGCAAAGTCACGAGCTCCTATAATTCACCCCTCCACTTT. Translated: CASSKVTSSYNSPLHF. This rearrangement joins TRBV21-1 to TRBJ1-6. TRBV21-1 is flagged as a pseudogene. The CDR3 covers 16 residues.